The present T cell receptor beta chain was sequenced within a study of CDR3 diversity in severe acne. This clonotype was seen repeatedly, ten times or more. The CDR3 contains 14 residues. The V and J ends lost 3 bases and 0 bases respectively, with 12 bases between them. Germline V lookup: CDR1 SQVTM, CDR2 ANQGSEA. Via MiXCR, TCRdb re-called the PCR reads, giving one row per CDR3 protein. The repertoire consists of approximately 97,000 distinct CDR3 sequences, with roughly half occurring once and the leading ten covering 9.5% to 15%. Sequences were obtained from blood. V and J are TRBV29-1 and TRBJ2-7, with D possibly TRBD1 on 5 matching bases. The origin of this receptor is a male donor with acne. The CDR3 loop is CSVESAGYSYEQYF. The CDR3 DNA follows: TGCAGCGTTGAGTCGGCAGGGTACTCCTACGAGCAGTACTTC.